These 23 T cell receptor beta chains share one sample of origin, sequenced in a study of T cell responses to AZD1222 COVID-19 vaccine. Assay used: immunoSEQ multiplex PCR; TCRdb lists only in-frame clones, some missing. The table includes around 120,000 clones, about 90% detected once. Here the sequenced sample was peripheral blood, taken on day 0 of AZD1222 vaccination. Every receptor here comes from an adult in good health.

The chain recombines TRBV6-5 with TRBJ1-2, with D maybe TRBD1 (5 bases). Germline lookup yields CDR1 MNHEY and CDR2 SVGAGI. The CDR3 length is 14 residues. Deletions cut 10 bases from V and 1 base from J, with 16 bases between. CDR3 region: CAITMGELNYGYTF. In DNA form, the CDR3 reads TGTGCCATAACGATGGGGGAACTTAACTATGGCTACACCTTC.

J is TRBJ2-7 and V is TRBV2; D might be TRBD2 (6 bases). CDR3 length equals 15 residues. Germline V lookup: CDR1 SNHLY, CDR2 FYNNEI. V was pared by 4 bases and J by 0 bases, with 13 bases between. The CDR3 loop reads CASSGEATSSYEQYF. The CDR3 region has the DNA TGTGCCAGCAGTGGGGAGGCGACTAGCTCCTACGAGCAGTACTTC.

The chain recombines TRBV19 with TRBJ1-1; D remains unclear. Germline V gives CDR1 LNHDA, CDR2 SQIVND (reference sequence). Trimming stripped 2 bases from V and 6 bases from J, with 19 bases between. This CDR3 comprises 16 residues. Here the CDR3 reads CASSIRDKGRKAEAFF. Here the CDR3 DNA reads TGTGCCAGTAGTATAAGAGATAAGGGCAGGAAGGCTGAAGCTTTCTTT.

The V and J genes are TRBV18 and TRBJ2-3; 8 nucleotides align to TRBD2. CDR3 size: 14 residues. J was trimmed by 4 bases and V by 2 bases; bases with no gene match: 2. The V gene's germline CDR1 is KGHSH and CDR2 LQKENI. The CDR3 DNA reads TGTGCCAGCTCACCAAAAGCGGGGGCAGATACGCAGTATTTT. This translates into CASSPKAGADTQYF.

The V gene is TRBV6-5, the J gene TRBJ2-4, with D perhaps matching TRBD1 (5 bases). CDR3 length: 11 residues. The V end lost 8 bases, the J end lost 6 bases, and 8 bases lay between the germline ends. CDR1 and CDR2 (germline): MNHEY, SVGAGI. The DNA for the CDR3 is TGTGCCAGCTCTCAGGGAAACATTCAGTACTTC. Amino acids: CASSQGNIQYF.

The CDR3 nucleotides are TGTGCCAGCAGCTTAGTATTGGGACAGGGATACGGCTACACCTTC. Translating gives CASSLVLGQGYGYTF. This chain uses TRBV11-2 with TRBJ1-2; 9 bases match TRBD1. This CDR3 spans 15 amino acids. Per germline, CDR1 SGHAT and CDR2 FQNNGV. J was trimmed by 8 bases and V by 1 base; bases with no gene match: 8. Together with reference TRBV11-2 and TRBJ1-2, the CDR3 gives the full variable domain: EAGVAQSPRYKIIEKRQSVAFWCNPISGHATLYWYQQILGQGPKLLIQFQNNGVVDDSQLPKDRFSAERLKGVDSTLKIQPAKLEDSAVYLCASSLVLGQGYGYTFGSGTRLTVV.

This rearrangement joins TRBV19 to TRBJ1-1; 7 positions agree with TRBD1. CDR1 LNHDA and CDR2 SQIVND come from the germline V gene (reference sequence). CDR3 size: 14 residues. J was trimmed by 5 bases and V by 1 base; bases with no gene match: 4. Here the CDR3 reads CASSIVTGETEAFF. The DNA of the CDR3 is TGTGCCAGTAGTATAGTAACAGGGGAAACTGAAGCTTTCTTT.

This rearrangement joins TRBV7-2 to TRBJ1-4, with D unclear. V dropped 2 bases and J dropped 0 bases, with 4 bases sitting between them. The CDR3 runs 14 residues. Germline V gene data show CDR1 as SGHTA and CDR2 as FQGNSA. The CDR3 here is CASSLLATNEKLFF. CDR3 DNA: TGTGCCAGCAGCTTACTAGCAACTAATGAAAAACTGTTTTTT.

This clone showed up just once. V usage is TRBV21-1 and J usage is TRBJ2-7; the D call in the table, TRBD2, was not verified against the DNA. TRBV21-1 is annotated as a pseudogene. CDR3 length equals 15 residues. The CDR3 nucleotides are TGTGCCAGCAGGACAGTGGACTATCGTCCCTACGAGCAGTACTTC. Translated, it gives CASRTVDYRPYEQYF.

As DNA, the CDR3 is TGTGCCAGTAGTACCCGGATTACAGGGGGCTATGGCTACACCTTC. Its translation: CASSTRITGGYGYTF. The chain uses TRBV19 and TRBJ1-2, with 8 bases matching TRBD1. The CDR3 length is 15 residues. J gave up 4 bases and V 4 bases, and 8 bases lay outside the gene matches. Germline CDR1 reads LNHDA; CDR2 reads SQIVND (reference sequence). The variable domain in full, completed from reference TRBV19 and TRBJ1-2, reads DGGITQSPKYLFRKEGQNVTLSCEQNLNHDAMYWYRQDPGQGLRLIYYSQIVNDFQKGDIAEGYSVSREKKESFPLTVTSAQKNPTAFYLCASSTRITGGYGYTFGSGTRLTVV.

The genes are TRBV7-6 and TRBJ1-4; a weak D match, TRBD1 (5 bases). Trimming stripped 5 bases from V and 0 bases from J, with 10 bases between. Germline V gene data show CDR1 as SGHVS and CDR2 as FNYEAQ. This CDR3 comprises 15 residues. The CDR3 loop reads CASSPLTATNEKLFF. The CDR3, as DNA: TGTGCCAGCAGCCCGCTGACAGCAACTAATGAAAAACTGTTTTTT.

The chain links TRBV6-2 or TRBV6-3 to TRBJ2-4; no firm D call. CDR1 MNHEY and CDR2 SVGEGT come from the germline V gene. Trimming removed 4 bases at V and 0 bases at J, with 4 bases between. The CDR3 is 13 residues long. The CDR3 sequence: CASSFEAKNIQYF. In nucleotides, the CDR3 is TGTGCCAGCAGTTTCGAAGCCAAAAACATTCAGTACTTC.

CDR3 amino acids: CASRYGGSGNTIYF. Written as DNA, the CDR3 is TGTGCCAGCAGGTACGGGGGCTCTGGAAACACCATATATTTT. This chain uses TRBV7-2 with TRBJ1-3; maybe TRBD1 (5 bases). The CDR3 contains 14 residues. Deletions cut 6 bases from V and 0 bases from J, with 9 bases between. Germline loops: CDR1 SGHTA, CDR2 FQGNSA. Together with reference TRBV7-2 and TRBJ1-3, the CDR3 gives the full variable domain: GAGVSQSPSNKVTEKGKDVELRCDPISGHTALYWYRQSLGQGLEFLIYFQGNSAPDKSGLPSDRFSAERTGGSVSTLTIQRTQQEDSAVYLCASRYGGSGNTIYFGEGSWLTVV.

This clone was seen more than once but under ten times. The CDR3 DNA sequence: TGTGCTAGTGGTTTGGTAAACAGGCACCCTGAAGCTTTCTTT. This codes for CASGLVNRHPEAFF. The chain carries TRBV12-5 and TRBJ1-1; D is perhaps TRBD1 (5 bases). Trimming pared 0 bases from V and 6 bases from J, leaving 11 bases between. The CDR3 has 14 amino acids. Germline-derived CDR1 and CDR2 are LGHNT and FRNRAP.

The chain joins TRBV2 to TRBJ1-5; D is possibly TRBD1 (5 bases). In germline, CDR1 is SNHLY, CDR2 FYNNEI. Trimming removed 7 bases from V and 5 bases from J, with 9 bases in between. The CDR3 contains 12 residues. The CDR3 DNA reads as TGTGCCAGCACAGGGAAAGATCAGCCCCAGCATTTT. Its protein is CASTGKDQPQHF.

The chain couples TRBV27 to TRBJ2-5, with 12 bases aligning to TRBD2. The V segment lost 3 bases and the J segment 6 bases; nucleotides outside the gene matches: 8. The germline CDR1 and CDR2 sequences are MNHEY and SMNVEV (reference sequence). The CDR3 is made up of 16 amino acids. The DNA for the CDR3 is TGTGCCAGCAGTTTGTTTCTAGCGGGAGGGCTTCAGACCCAGTACTTC. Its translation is CASSLFLAGGLQTQYF.

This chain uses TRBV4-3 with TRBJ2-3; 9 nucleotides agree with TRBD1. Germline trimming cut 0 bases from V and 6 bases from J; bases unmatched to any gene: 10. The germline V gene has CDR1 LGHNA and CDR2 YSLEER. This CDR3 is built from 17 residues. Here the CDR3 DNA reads TGCGCCAGCAGCCAAGATAGGTGGAGACAGGGGGATGATACGCAGTATTTT. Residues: CASSQDRWRQGDDTQYF.

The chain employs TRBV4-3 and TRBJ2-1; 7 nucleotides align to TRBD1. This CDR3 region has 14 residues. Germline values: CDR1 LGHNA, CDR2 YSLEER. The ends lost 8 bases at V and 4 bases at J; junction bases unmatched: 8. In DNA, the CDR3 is TGCGCCAGCGCCGAGAGACAGGGATACAATGAGCAGTTCTTC. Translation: CASAERQGYNEQFF.

CDR3 sequence: CASSIGQGGSWGTEAFF. The CDR3 DNA is TGTGCCAGTAGTATAGGCCAGGGAGGCTCGTGGGGGACTGAAGCTTTCTTT. The genes are TRBV19 and TRBJ1-1, with D possibly matching TRBD1 (5 bases). Germline V gene sequence: CDR1 LNHDA, CDR2 SQIVND (reference sequence). V lost 1 base and J lost 5, with 20 bases in between. The CDR3 is 17 residues long.

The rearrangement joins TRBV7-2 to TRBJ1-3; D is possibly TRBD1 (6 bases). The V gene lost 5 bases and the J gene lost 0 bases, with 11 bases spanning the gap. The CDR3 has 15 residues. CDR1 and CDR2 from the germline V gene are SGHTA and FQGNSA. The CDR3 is CASSPGVYSGNTIYF. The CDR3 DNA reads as TGTGCCAGCAGCCCAGGGGTTTACTCTGGAAACACCATATATTTT. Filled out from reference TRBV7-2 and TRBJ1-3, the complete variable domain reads GAGVSQSPSNKVTEKGKDVELRCDPISGHTALYWYRQSLGQGLEFLIYFQGNSAPDKSGLPSDRFSAERTGGSVSTLTIQRTQQEDSAVYLCASSPGVYSGNTIYFGEGSWLTVV.

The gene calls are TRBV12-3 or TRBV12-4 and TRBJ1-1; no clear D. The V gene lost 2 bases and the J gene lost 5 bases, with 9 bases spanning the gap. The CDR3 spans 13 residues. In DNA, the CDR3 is TGTGCCAGCAGTTTACCCGATACGACTGAAGCTTTCTTT. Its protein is CASSLPDTTEAFF.

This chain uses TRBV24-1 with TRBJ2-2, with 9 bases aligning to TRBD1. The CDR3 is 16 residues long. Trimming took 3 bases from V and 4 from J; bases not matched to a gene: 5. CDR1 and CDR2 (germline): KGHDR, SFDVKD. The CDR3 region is CATSDGRDRVTGELFF. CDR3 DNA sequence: TGTGCCACCAGTGATGGCCGGGACAGGGTCACCGGGGAGCTGTTTTTT.

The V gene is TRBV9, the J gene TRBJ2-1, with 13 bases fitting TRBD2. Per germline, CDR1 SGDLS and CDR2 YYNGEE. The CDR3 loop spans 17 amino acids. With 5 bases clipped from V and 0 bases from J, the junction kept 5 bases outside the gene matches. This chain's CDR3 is CASSYGTSGISYNEQFF. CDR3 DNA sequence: TGTGCCAGCAGTTACGGGACTAGCGGGATCTCCTACAATGAGCAGTTCTTC.